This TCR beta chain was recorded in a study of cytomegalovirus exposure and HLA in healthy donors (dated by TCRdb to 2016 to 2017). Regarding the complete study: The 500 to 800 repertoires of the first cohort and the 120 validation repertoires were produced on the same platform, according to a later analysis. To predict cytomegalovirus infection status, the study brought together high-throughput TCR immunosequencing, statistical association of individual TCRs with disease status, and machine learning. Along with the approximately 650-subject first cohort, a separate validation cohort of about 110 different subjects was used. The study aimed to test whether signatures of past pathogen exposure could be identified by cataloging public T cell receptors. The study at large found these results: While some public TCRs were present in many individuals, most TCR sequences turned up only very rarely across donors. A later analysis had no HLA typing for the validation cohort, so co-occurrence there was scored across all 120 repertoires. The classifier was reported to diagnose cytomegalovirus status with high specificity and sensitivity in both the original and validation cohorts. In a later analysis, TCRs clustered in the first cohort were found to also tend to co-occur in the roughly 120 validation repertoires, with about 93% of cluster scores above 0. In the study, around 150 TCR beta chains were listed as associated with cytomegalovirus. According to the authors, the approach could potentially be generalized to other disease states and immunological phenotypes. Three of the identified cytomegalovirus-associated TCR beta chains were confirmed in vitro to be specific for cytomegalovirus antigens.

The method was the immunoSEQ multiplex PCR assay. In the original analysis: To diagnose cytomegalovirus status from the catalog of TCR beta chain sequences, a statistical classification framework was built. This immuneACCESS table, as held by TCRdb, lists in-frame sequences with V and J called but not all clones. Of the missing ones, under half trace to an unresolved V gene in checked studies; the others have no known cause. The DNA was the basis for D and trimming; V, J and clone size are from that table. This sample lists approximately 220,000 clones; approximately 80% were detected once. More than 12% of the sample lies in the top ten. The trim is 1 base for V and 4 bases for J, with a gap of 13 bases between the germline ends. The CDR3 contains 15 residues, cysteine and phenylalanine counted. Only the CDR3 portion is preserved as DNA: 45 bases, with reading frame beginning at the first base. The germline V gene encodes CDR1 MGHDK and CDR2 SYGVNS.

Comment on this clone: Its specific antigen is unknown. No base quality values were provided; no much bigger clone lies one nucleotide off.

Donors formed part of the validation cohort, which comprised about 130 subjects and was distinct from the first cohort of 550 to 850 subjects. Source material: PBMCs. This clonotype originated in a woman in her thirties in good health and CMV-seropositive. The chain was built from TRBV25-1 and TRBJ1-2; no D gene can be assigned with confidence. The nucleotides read TGTGCCAGCAGTGAATCTTCCTTTCTACCCTATGGCTACACCTTC. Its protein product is CASSESSFLPYGYTF.